This TCR beta chain was sequenced in a study of blood T cell repertoires in COVID-19. For the study at large: Samples came from the United States, Italy and Spain, spanning acute and convalescent COVID-19. PBMCs, B-cell-depleted T cells, or T cells were the source of the cDNA or gDNA that made up the material.

Authors' methods: Nucleated cell number was recorded as an estimate derived from reference gene primer amplification. Generated by immunoSEQ multiplex PCR, the TCRdb table keeps only in-frame clones and is missing some. The DNA was the basis for D and trimming; V, J and clone size are from that table. The repertoire holds around 300,000 clones, with around 91% as singletons. Two negative PCRs, clearance, or symptom resolution were required of recovered Cohort 3 donors. Sequencing was performed on PBMCs or T cells enriched from blood (not recorded which). The TCR comes from a woman between 18 and 29 years old who had recovered from COVID-19.

The CDR3 region is CASSPDQGHYGYTF. Here the CDR3 DNA reads TGTGCCAGCAGCCCAGATCAGGGTCACTATGGCTACACCTTC. This chain joins TRBV9 and TRBJ1-2; D may be TRBD1 (5 bases). This CDR3 is 14 amino acids long. Germline CDR1 reads SGDLS; CDR2 reads YYNGEE. With 4 bases removed from V and 3 bases from J, the gap between germline ends came to 13 bases.